The entry below describes one TCR beta chain. Antigen unknown. The data were obtained in a study of stem cell transplantation in POMP-related autoinflammatory disease. Study overall: The study hypothesized thymoproteasome defects skew the TRB repertoire via impaired CD8+ selection.

PRAID featured immunodeficiency plus autoinflammation. V was clipped by 7 bases and J by 1 base; unmatched bases: 12. Germline CDR1 is SNHLY and CDR2 is FYNNEI. The CDR3 is made up of 16 amino acids. Study-level points and caveats: Unique TRB V-J gene pairings were limited in number in patients with PRAID. PRAID patients trended toward lower TRB diversity and higher clonality in all analyzed T-cell subsets.

Assay used: immunoSEQ multiplex PCR; TCRdb lists only in-frame clones, some missing. The data contain roughly 28,000 clones, 80% to 85% of them singletons. The V and J genes are TRBV2 and TRBJ2-7, with 8 positions matching TRBD2. The sample in question was CD4+ T cells from PBMCs, obtained before stem cell transplantation. The receptor was isolated from a human donor with POMP-related autoinflammation and immune dysregulation (PRAID). CDR3 in amino acids: CASNRAGGAISYEQYF. The CDR3 nucleotides are TGTGCCAGCAACCGGGCGGGAGGCGCGATATCCTACGAGCAGTACTTC.